This T cell receptor (beta chain) was observed in a study of T cell responses to AZD1222 COVID-19 vaccine. General study points: At baseline, just five or six AZD1222 recipients tested seropositive.

Comments on this clone: The antigen is undetermined.

Germline lookup yields CDR1 MDHEN and CDR2 SYDVKM. CDR3 length: 15 amino acids. V was pared by 2 bases and J by 11 bases, with 18 bases between. Clones were sequenced by immunoSEQ multiplex PCR, and TCRdb holds only the in-frame ones, with some missing. The repertoire holds 100,000 to 150,000 clones, about nine tenths seen once, with approximately 1.4% in the top ten. This TCR was sampled from an adult in good health. Here the sequenced sample was peripheral blood, taken on day 0 of AZD1222 vaccination. This chain joins TRBV28 and TRBJ1-4; D remains ambiguous. CDR3 DNA sequence: TGTGCCAGCAGTTTACCGACGGCCGGCGACGGGAAACTGTTTTTT. It yields the protein CASSLPTAGDGKLFF.